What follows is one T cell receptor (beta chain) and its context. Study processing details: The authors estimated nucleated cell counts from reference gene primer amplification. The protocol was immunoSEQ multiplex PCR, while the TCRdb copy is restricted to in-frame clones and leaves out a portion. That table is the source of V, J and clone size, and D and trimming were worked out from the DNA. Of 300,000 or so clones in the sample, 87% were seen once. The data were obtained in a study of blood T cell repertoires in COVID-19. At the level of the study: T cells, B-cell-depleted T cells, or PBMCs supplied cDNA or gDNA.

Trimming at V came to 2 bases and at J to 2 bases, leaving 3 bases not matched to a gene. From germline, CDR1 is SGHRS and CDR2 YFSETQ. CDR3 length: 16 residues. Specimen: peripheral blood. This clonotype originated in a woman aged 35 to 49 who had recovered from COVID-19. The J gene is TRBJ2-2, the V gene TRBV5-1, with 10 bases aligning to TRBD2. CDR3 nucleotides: TGCGCCAGCAGCTTCACTAGCGGGGCCAACACCGGGGAGCTGTTTTTT. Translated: CASSFTSGANTGELFF. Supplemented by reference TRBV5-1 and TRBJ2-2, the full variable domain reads KAGVTQTPRYLIKTRGQQVTLSCSPISGHRSVSWYQQTPGQGLQFLFEYFSETQRNKGNFPGRFSGRQFSNSRSEMNVSTLELGDSALYLCASSFTSGANTGELFFGEGSRLTVL.